The 18 T cell receptor beta chains presented below share a single source sample, sequenced in a study of OX40 agonist ivuxolimab in advanced cancers. Some clones are missing from TCRdb's copy, which holds only in-frame ones; the method was immunoSEQ multiplex PCR. The data show roughly 67,000 clones, roughly four fifths seen once. The sample was CD4+ or CD8+ T cells sorted from blood, taken in a trial of the OX40 agonist ivuxolimab. These receptors were taken from an adult with an advanced solid tumor such as melanoma, head and neck, liver or kidney cancer.

The rearrangement uses TRBV5-1 and TRBJ2-1; 8 bases are a match to TRBD2. This CDR3 is 15 amino acids long. V lost 3 bases and J lost 4; bases outside the gene matches: 6. The germline gives CDR1 SGHRS, CDR2 YFSETQ. CDR3 sequence (DNA): TGCGCCAGCAGCTACAGCGGGAGCGATTACAATGAGCAGTTCTTC. Translated, it gives CASSYSGSDYNEQFF.

V and J are TRBV28 and TRBJ2-5; D call uncertain. The CDR3 length is 13 residues. CDR1 and CDR2 (germline): MDHEN, SYDVKM. The V gene lost 7 bases and the J gene lost 0 bases, with 9 bases spanning the gap. In nucleotides, the CDR3 is TGTGCCAGCAAGACGAGTTACCAAGAGACCCAGTACTTC. Translated: CASKTSYQETQYF.

This chain joins TRBV5-1 and TRBJ2-5; tentative D call: TRBD1 (6 bases). Per germline, CDR1 SGHRS and CDR2 YFSETQ. This CDR3 contains 14 residues. Trimming left V 1 base short and J 4 bases short, with 11 bases between. This CDR3 is CASSLTQGGETQYF. In DNA form, the CDR3 reads TGCGCCAGCAGCTTGACCCAAGGGGGAGAGACCCAGTACTTC. Complete variable domain (other parts from reference TRBV5-1 and TRBJ2-5): KAGVTQTPRYLIKTRGQQVTLSCSPISGHRSVSWYQQTPGQGLQFLFEYFSETQRNKGNFPGRFSGRQFSNSRSEMNVSTLELGDSALYLCASSLTQGGETQYFGPGTRLLVL.

The chain is built from TRBV29-1 and TRBJ1-5, with D unresolved. CDR3 length: 12 residues. Trimming removed 1 base from V and 4 bases from J, with 5 bases in between. Germline V gene data show CDR1 as SQVTM and CDR2 as ANQGSEA. The CDR3 sequence is CSVEVGNQPQHF. The CDR3 DNA is TGCAGCGTTGAAGTAGGGAATCAGCCCCAGCATTTT. Combining the CDR3 with reference TRBV29-1 and TRBJ1-5 gives the whole variable domain SAVISQKPSRDICQRGTSLTIQCQVDSQVTMMFWYRQQPGQSLTLIATANQGSEATYESGFVIDKFPISRPNLTFSTLTVSNMSPEDSSIYLCSVEVGNQPQHFGDGTRLSIL.

The chain recombines TRBV9 with TRBJ2-2; D unresolved. Trimming took 0 bases from V and 0 from J, leaving 9 bases between them. The CDR3 extends over 16 amino acids. The germline CDR1 and CDR2 sequences are SGDLS and YYNGEE. CDR3 coding DNA: TGTGCCAGCAGCGTAGTAAGGAGCGCGAACACCGGGGAGCTGTTTTTT. Translating it yields CASSVVRSANTGELFF.

The chain recombines TRBV5-1 with TRBJ2-2, with 7 bases identical to TRBD2. The length of the CDR3 is 13 residues. CDR1 and CDR2 (germline): SGHRS, YFSETQ. CDR3 sequence reads: CATSRDNTGELFF. The CDR3 DNA sequence: TGCGCGACTAGCAGGGATAACACCGGGGAGCTGTTTTTT.

This chain joins TRBV30 and TRBJ2-7; 7 bases map to TRBD1. The CDR3 is 11 residues long. Looked up from germline, CDR1 is GTSNPN and CDR2 is SVGIG (reference sequence). Trimming at V came to 8 bases and at J to 3 bases, leaving 4 bases not matched to a gene. Written as DNA, the CDR3 is TGTGCCCACGGACAGGACTACGAGCAGTACTTC. Translating gives CAHGQDYEQYF.

The chain carries TRBV4-3 and TRBJ2-7; D might be TRBD2 (7 bases). V gave up 0 bases and J gave up 3 bases, with 18 bases separating them. This CDR3 has 17 residues. The germline V gene encodes CDR1 LGHNA and CDR2 YSLEER. CDR3 sequence (DNA): TGCGCCAGCAGCCAAGATAGGGGGGGGAGTACTCACTACGAGCAGTACTTC. This codes for CASSQDRGGSTHYEQYF.

This clone was seen at least ten times. The rearrangement links TRBV30 to TRBJ1-4; 9 nucleotides match TRBD1. Germline V gives CDR1 GTSNPN, CDR2 SVGIG (reference sequence). This CDR3 is built from 12 residues. V lost 7 bases, J lost 4 bases, and 1 base stayed unmatched. This CDR3 is CALGQGNEKLFF. The CDR3 nucleotides are TGTGCCTTGGGACAGGGTAATGAAAAACTGTTTTTT.

The rearrangement joins TRBV27 to TRBJ2-1; 9 positions match TRBD2. The CDR3 runs 13 residues. After removal of 8 bases from V and 10 bases from J, the junction contained 9 bases not matched to a gene. Germline values: CDR1 MNHEY, CDR2 SMNVEV (reference sequence). CDR3 residues: CASARGGMGEQFF. The CDR3 DNA reads TGTGCCAGCGCGCGGGGGGGCATGGGAGAGCAGTTCTTC.

J is TRBJ1-2 and V is TRBV28, with D possibly matching TRBD1 (5 bases). The CDR3 is made up of 17 amino acids. Trimming took off 7 bases at V and 4 bases at J, with 25 bases between the two ends. Germline V CDR1 and CDR2: MDHEN, SYDVKM. The CDR3 reads CASTPGGLGRPAYGYTF. CDR3 sequence (DNA): TGTGCCAGCACCCCTGGGGGATTAGGACGGCCGGCCTATGGCTACACCTTC.

The gene calls are TRBV9 and TRBJ2-3; TRBD2 matches 10 bases. Germline V gene data show CDR1 as SGDLS and CDR2 as YYNGEE. The CDR3 totals 18 residues. V trimming: 3 bases; J trimming: 2 bases; junction bases outside the gene matches: 12. CDR3: CASSANPGLAEITDTQYF. DNA of the CDR3: TGTGCCAGCAGCGCCAATCCCGGACTAGCGGAGATCACAGATACGCAGTATTTT. Full variable domain (outside the CDR3, taken from reference TRBV9 and TRBJ2-3): DSGVTQTPKHLITATGQRVTLRCSPRSGDLSVYWYQQSLDQGLQFLIQYYNGEERAKGNILERFSAQQFPDLHSELNLSSLELGDSALYFCASSANPGLAEITDTQYFGPGTRLTVL.

This clone came up once. J is TRBJ2-3 and V is TRBV12-2; the table's D call of TRBD1 was not tested on the DNA. TRBV12-2 is deemed a pseudogene. The CDR3 is made up of 16 amino acids. CDR3 sequence: CASRLEAGGKPDTQYF. In DNA, the CDR3 is TGTGCAAGTCGCTTAGAAGCAGGGGGCAAACCAGATACGCAGTATTTT.

V usage is TRBV4-2 and J usage is TRBJ2-7, with TRBD2 matching 16 bases. The CDR3 covers 16 residues. The V segment lost 3 bases and the J segment 7 bases; nucleotides outside the gene matches: 6. CDR1 is LGHNA, CDR2 YNFKEQ, per germline. Here the CDR3 DNA reads TGTGCCAGCAGCCAGAGGGGACTAGCGGGAGGGAGTGAGCAGTACTTC. Protein product: CASSQRGLAGGSEQYF.

This clone was counted a single time. The V call is TRBV18, the J call TRBJ2-5, with D hard to call. Trimming took 0 bases from V and 5 from J, leaving 16 bases between them. The CDR3 extends over 16 amino acids. Germline-derived CDR1 and CDR2 are KGHSH and LQKENI. The CDR3 protein is CASSPPWPISPETQYF. The DNA for the CDR3 is TGTGCCAGCTCACCACCGTGGCCGATCAGCCCCGAGACCCAGTACTTC. Together with reference TRBV18 and TRBJ2-5, the CDR3 gives the full variable domain: NAGVMQNPRHLVRRRGQEARLRCSPMKGHSHVYWYRQLPEEGLKFMVYLQKENIIDESGMPKERFSAEFPKEGPSILRIQQVVRGDSAAYFCASSPPWPISPETQYFGPGTRLLVL.

This clone was observed once. The CDR3 region is CASSSGGQGNEQYF. The CDR3 region has the DNA TGTGCCAGTAGTTCAGGGGGACAGGGGAATGAGCAGTACTTC. The gene calls are TRBV19 and TRBJ2-7; 10 bases map to TRBD1. CDR1 and CDR2 from the germline V gene are LNHDA and SQIVND (reference sequence). Losses at the gene ends were 5 bases for V and 7 bases for J; bases not matched to a gene: 8. The CDR3 spans 14 residues.

This rearrangement joins TRBV10-3 to TRBJ1-6, with D possibly matching TRBD1 (5 bases). This CDR3 has 14 amino acids. In germline, CDR1 is ENHRY, CDR2 SYGVKD. V lost 2 bases and J 5 bases, leaving 7 bases between the germline ends. CDR3 bases: TGTGCCATCAGTGAGAAGGGGAATAATTCACCCCTCCACTTT. This sequence encodes CAISEKGNNSPLHF.

The V call is TRBV5-7, the J call TRBJ1-4; 9 bases map to TRBD1. TRBV5-7 is an open reading frame whose function is uncertain. There are 17 residues in the CDR3. The junction had 10 bases not matched to a gene; V was cut back by 4 bases and J by 3 bases. The CDR3 spells CASSRSQGARANEKLFF. The CDR3 DNA follows: TGTGCCAGCAGCCGATCACAGGGGGCGAGAGCTAATGAAAAACTGTTTTTT.